Given below is one T cell receptor beta chain in context. As yet, its antigen is unknown. The CDR3 is 15 residues long. The germline CDR1 and CDR2 sequences are SGHRS and YFSETQ. With 4 bases clipped from V and 0 bases from J, the junction kept 6 bases outside the gene matches. This entry belongs to a study of T cell responses to AZD1222 COVID-19 vaccine. Findings and caveats of the study: Spike-specific TCR breadth and depth were elevated following two AZD1222 doses. Baseline testing showed seropositivity in only five to seven AZD1222 recipients. Spike-wide vaccine-associated CD4 TCRs dominated at 160-218 and 743-854.

TCRdb's copy holds only in-frame clones and misses some; the assay was immunoSEQ multiplex PCR. The sample includes fewer than 150,000 clones, 88% of them seen just once. The sequencing used peripheral blood, collected 28 days after the second AZD1222 dose. This clonotype was obtained from an adult who received the AZD1222 COVID-19 vaccine. The V gene is TRBV5-1, the J gene TRBJ1-2; 7 nucleotides match TRBD1. CDR3 nucleotide sequence: TGCGCCAGCAGCACCGGTGGGACAGCTAACTATGGCTACACCTTC. Translated: CASSTGGTANYGYTF. Full variable domain (outside the CDR3, taken from reference TRBV5-1 and TRBJ1-2): KAGVTQTPRYLIKTRGQQVTLSCSPISGHRSVSWYQQTPGQGLQFLFEYFSETQRNKGNFPGRFSGRQFSNSRSEMNVSTLELGDSALYLCASSTGGTANYGYTFGSGTRLTVV.